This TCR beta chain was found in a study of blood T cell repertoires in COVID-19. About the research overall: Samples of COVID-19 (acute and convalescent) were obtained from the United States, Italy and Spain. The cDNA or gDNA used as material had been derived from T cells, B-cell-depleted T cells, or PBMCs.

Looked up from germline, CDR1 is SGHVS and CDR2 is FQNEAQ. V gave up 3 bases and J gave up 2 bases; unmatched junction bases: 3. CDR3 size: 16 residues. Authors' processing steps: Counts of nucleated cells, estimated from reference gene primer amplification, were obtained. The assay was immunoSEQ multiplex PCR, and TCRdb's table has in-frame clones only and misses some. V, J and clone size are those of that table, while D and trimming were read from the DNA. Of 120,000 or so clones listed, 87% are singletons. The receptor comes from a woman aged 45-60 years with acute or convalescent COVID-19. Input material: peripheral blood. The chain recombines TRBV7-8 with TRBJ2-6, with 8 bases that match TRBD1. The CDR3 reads CASSFSGGAGANVLTF. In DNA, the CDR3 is TGTGCCAGCAGCTTCTCAGGGGGCGCTGGGGCCAACGTCCTGACTTTC.